The 26 T cell receptor beta chains below come from one sample, sequenced in a study of stem cell transplantation in POMP-related autoinflammatory disease. The protocol was immunoSEQ multiplex PCR, while the TCRdb copy is restricted to in-frame clones and leaves out a portion. The sample contains roughly 6,500 clones, roughly 87% of which appear only once. Material: a CXCR5-defined cell subset from PBMCs. These TCRs come from a human donor in good health.

V usage is TRBV4-2 and J usage is TRBJ2-7, with D maybe TRBD1 (6 bases). The CDR3 extends over 17 amino acids. V shed 4 bases and J shed 6 bases, with 25 bases lying between them. CDR1 and CDR2 (germline): LGHNA, YNFKEQ. CDR3 sequence (DNA): TGTGCCAGCAGCCCTCATTTCGAGACCGGGACAAGTGCCGAGCAGTACTTC. It encodes CASSPHFETGTSAEQYF.

V is TRBV2 and J is TRBJ1-3, with no clear D. The V gene's germline CDR1 is SNHLY and CDR2 FYNNEI. This CDR3 contains 13 residues. Deletions cut 6 bases from V and 8 bases from J, with 14 bases between. CDR3 DNA: TGTGCCAGCAGGGTACCGGAAAAGGACACCATATATTTT. As protein: CASRVPEKDTIYF.

This clone was detected once. The chain employs TRBV10-3 and TRBJ2-2; D perhaps matches TRBD2 (6 bases). Per germline, CDR1 ENHRY and CDR2 SYGVKD. V lost 4 bases and J 6 bases, leaving 15 bases between the germline ends. There are 15 residues in the CDR3. The CDR3 DNA is TGTGCCATCAGTGGCGGGGTTTATTGGGCCGGGGAGCTGTTTTTT. Its protein product is CAISGGVYWAGELFF.

This clone was observed a few times. CDR3 DNA sequence: TGTGCCAGCAGTGAATGGGTAGCGGGGAACACCGGGGAGCTGTTTTTT. Translating gives CASSEWVAGNTGELFF. The chain carries TRBV6-1 and TRBJ2-2; 7 nucleotides align to TRBD2. V trimming: 2 bases; J trimming: 1 base; junction bases outside the gene matches: 4. The CDR3 sequence is 16 residues long. Per germline, CDR1 MNHNS and CDR2 SASEGT.

This chain joins TRBV5-1 and TRBJ2-5, with 10 bases matching TRBD2. V was clipped by 0 bases and J by 5 bases; unmatched bases: 7. Germline CDR1 and CDR2: SGHRS and YFSETQ. The CDR3 contains 16 residues. The CDR3: CASSLGERGGQETQYF. In nucleotides, the CDR3 is TGCGCCAGCAGCTTGGGCGAGCGGGGGGGCCAGGAGACCCAGTACTTC.

The V gene is TRBV2, the J gene TRBJ1-1; possible D gene TRBD1, 5 bases. Germline loops: CDR1 SNHLY, CDR2 FYNNEI. Trimming removed 4 bases from V and 4 bases from J, with 16 bases in between. The CDR3 extends over 15 amino acids. CDR3 sequence reads: CASSGIGGRGTEAFF. DNA for the CDR3: TGTGCCAGCAGTGGTATCGGGGGAAGGGGCACTGAAGCTTTCTTT.

This clone was counted once. The chain couples TRBV5-1 to TRBJ1-1; 8 bases are shared with TRBD1. This CDR3 has 15 amino acids. With V trimmed by 5 bases and J by 5 bases, 11 bases remained unmatched. CDR1 is SGHRS and CDR2 is YFSETQ in the germline V gene. Here the CDR3 DNA reads TGCGCCAGCAGGGCCCAGGGGGCTGTGGAAACTGAAGCTTTCTTT. This gives the protein CASRAQGAVETEAFF.

The chain couples TRBV30 to TRBJ2-7, with D possibly TRBD1 on 5 matching bases. There are 12 residues in the CDR3. The germline CDR1 and CDR2 sequences are GTSNPN and SVGIG (reference sequence). The V gene lost 7 bases and the J gene lost 1 base, with 11 bases spanning the gap. The CDR3 reads CAYRQGSYEQYF. The CDR3 DNA reads TGTGCCTACCGGCAGGGATCCTACGAGCAGTACTTC.

CDR3 loop: CASSLLQLSGNTIYF. The CDR3 DNA follows: TGTGCCAGCAGCTTGCTACAGCTCTCTGGAAACACCATATATTTT. V is TRBV5-5 and J is TRBJ1-3; D not resolved. CDR3 length: 15 residues. Deletions cut 1 base from V and 0 bases from J, with 8 bases between. Germline lookup yields CDR1 SGHKS and CDR2 YYEKEE (reference sequence).

This chain links TRBV5-4 with TRBJ1-3; TRBD1 is a possible D gene (6 bases). V shed 6 bases and J shed 8 bases, with 18 bases lying between them. This CDR3 has 14 amino acids. Germline lookup yields CDR1 SGHNT and CDR2 YYREEE (reference sequence). The CDR3 DNA follows: TGTGCCAGCACCCCGGTAGGGGGGAGTGACACCATATATTTT. Translated, it gives CASTPVGGSDTIYF.

The rearrangement links TRBV14 to TRBJ1-6; TRBD1 agrees at 9 bases. V dropped 4 bases and J dropped 7; count of bases not matched to a gene: 5. From germline, CDR1 is SGHDN and CDR2 FVKESK. The CDR3 spans 15 residues. CDR3 coding DNA: TGTGCCAGCAGCCGACTACAGGGGGCGAATTCACCCCTCCACTTT. It specifies CASSRLQGANSPLHF. The full variable domain, its missing parts supplied by reference TRBV14 and TRBJ1-6, is EAGVTQFPSHSVIEKGQTVTLRCDPISGHDNLYWYRRVMGKEIKFLLHFVKESKQDESGMPNNRFLAERTGGTYSTLKVQPAELEDSGVYFCASSRLQGANSPLHFGNGTRLTVT.

The CDR3 spells CASSQVWLVETQYF. Here the CDR3 DNA reads TGCGCCAGCAGCCAAGTGTGGCTAGTAGAGACCCAGTACTTC. The chain employs TRBV4-1 and TRBJ2-5; no clear D gene. Germline CDR1 is MGHRA and CDR2 is YSYEKL. The ends were cut back, 1 base at V and 4 bases at J, with 10 bases in the middle. This CDR3 contains 14 residues.

V and J are TRBV27 and TRBJ2-7; 7 bases map to TRBD1. CDR3 length: 13 amino acids. CDR1 MNHEY and CDR2 SMNVEV come from the germline V gene (reference sequence). Losses at the gene ends were 5 bases for V and 0 bases for J; bases not matched to a gene: 1. The chain's CDR3 is CASSRQGSYEQYF. CDR3 DNA: TGTGCCAGCAGTCGACAGGGCTCCTACGAGCAGTACTTC.

The rearrangement joins TRBV7-2 to TRBJ2-7; no definite D call. V was trimmed by 2 bases and J by 2 bases, leaving 7 bases between them. The CDR3 extends over 13 amino acids. CDR1 and CDR2 from the germline V gene are SGHTA and FQGNSA. For the CDR3, the DNA is TGTGCCAGCAGCTTAACTAACCCCTACGAGCAGTACTTC. It translates to CASSLTNPYEQYF. The whole variable domain, remainder taken from reference TRBV7-2 and TRBJ2-7, is GAGVSQSPSNKVTEKGKDVELRCDPISGHTALYWYRQSLGQGLEFLIYFQGNSAPDKSGLPSDRFSAERTGGSVSTLTIQRTQQEDSAVYLCASSLTNPYEQYFGPGTRLTVT.

The chain carries TRBV18 and TRBJ2-7; 12 bases are shared with TRBD1. This CDR3 region has 15 residues. Germline V lookup: CDR1 KGHSH, CDR2 LQKENI. V trimming: 3 bases; J trimming: 6 bases; junction bases outside the gene matches: 6. The CDR3 DNA follows: TGTGCCAGCTCACCCAAAGGGACAGGGGGCTCCGAGCAGTACTTC. This sequence encodes CASSPKGTGGSEQYF.

V gene TRBV5-6 combines with J gene TRBJ2-4; tentatively, D is TRBD1 (5 bases). The CDR3 contains 16 residues. The ends were cut back, 0 bases at V and 0 bases at J, with 10 bases in the middle. Germline V CDR1 and CDR2: SGHDT, YYEEEE. The CDR3 region is CASSLGGSLAKNIQYF. Here the CDR3 DNA reads TGTGCCAGCAGCTTGGGGGGCAGTCTAGCCAAAAACATTCAGTACTTC.

The chain links TRBV7-2 to TRBJ1-2, with D possibly being TRBD1 (5 bases). The germline CDR1 and CDR2 sequences are SGHTA and FQGNSA. The CDR3 covers 13 residues. Trimming pared 0 bases from V and 8 bases from J, leaving 10 bases between. CDR3 sequence reads: CASSLAGPGGYTF. The DNA for the CDR3 is TGTGCCAGCAGCTTAGCGGGGCCGGGCGGCTACACCTTC.

In this sample, this clone turned up once. The V call is TRBV19, the J call TRBJ1-1; no definite D call. Per the germline V gene, CDR1 is LNHDA and CDR2 is SQIVND (reference sequence). The CDR3 covers 12 residues. The germline V and J ends were trimmed by 5 bases and 3 bases, with 7 bases remaining between them. CDR3 bases: TGTGCCAGTAGTCCGGGGTACACTGAAGCTTTCTTT. Protein: CASSPGYTEAFF.

In this sample, this clone turned up a few times. The CDR3 here is CAISPGLASDTQYF. CDR3 bases: TGTGCCATCAGTCCGGGACTAGCTTCGGATACGCAGTATTTT. The V call is TRBV10-3, the J call TRBJ2-3, with 9 nucleotides matching TRBD2. Germline values: CDR1 ENHRY, CDR2 SYGVKD. CDR3 size: 14 residues. Trimming cost V 5 bases and J 6 bases; bases outside gene matches: 6.

This sequence joins TRBV19 and TRBJ2-4; TRBD1 might be the D (5 bases). In germline, CDR1 is LNHDA, CDR2 SQIVND (reference sequence). The CDR3 contains 15 residues. V lost 6 bases and J 4 bases, leaving 16 bases between the germline ends. CDR3 in amino acids: CASSKGVTGKNIQYF. The CDR3 DNA sequence: TGTGCCAGTAGCAAAGGGGTAACGGGTAAAAACATTCAGTACTTC.

CDR3 protein: CASSTRGETYEQYF. The DNA of the CDR3 is TGTGCCAGCAGTACAAGGGGGGAGACCTACGAGCAGTACTTC. This chain uses TRBV27 with TRBJ2-5; D assignment may be TRBD1 or TRBD2 (6 bases each). The J call may be faulty, since TRBJ2-7 better matches the DNA end. Germline CDR1 is MNHEY and CDR2 is SMNVEV (reference sequence). The length of the CDR3 is 14 residues.

The count of this clone is one. V is TRBV4-1 and J is TRBJ2-5; D is perhaps TRBD2 (6 bases). With 1 base removed from V and 5 bases from J, the gap between germline ends came to 8 bases. The CDR3 spans 13 residues. Germline V gene data show CDR1 as MGHRA and CDR2 as YSYEKL. The CDR3: CASSQGDWETQYF. Written as DNA, the CDR3 is TGCGCCAGCAGCCAAGGGGACTGGGAGACCCAGTACTTC.

The chain recombines TRBV19 with TRBJ2-2; the match to TRBD1 covers 9 bases. CDR1 is LNHDA, CDR2 SQIVND, per germline (reference sequence). This CDR3 region has 13 residues. J was trimmed by 6 bases and V by 5 bases; bases with no gene match: 1. Here the CDR3 reads CASSGTGSGELFF. As DNA, the CDR3 is TGTGCCAGTAGTGGGACAGGGTCCGGGGAGCTGTTTTTT.

The chain uses TRBV18 and TRBJ1-2; D gene ambiguous. The CDR3 extends over 15 amino acids. The V gene's germline CDR1 is KGHSH and CDR2 LQKENI. V dropped 2 bases and J dropped 4 bases, with 14 bases sitting between them. The DNA for the CDR3 is TGTGCCAGCTCACCAATACCGGGGATCTTCTATGGCTACACCTTC. The encoded protein is CASSPIPGIFYGYTF.

This chain uses TRBV5-4 with TRBJ1-3; possible D gene TRBD1, 6 bases. The germline V and J ends were trimmed by 3 bases and 1 base, with 11 bases remaining between them. This CDR3 is built from 15 residues. CDR1 SGHNT and CDR2 YYREEE come from the germline V gene (reference sequence). The CDR3 loop is CASSSGGGSGNTIYF. The CDR3 bases are TGTGCCAGCAGCTCGGGAGGGGGGTCTGGAAACACCATATATTTT. Variable domain in full (rest from reference TRBV5-4 and TRBJ1-3): ETGVTQSPTHLIKTRGQQVTLRCSSQSGHNTVSWYQQALGQGPQFIFQYYREEENGRGNFPPRFSGLQFPNYSSELNVNALELDDSALYLCASSSGGGSGNTIYFGEGSWLTVV.

This chain links TRBV2 with TRBJ1-1; D call uncertain. V lost 7 bases and J 0 bases, leaving 15 bases between the germline ends. Germline lookup yields CDR1 SNHLY and CDR2 FYNNEI. This CDR3 spans 15 amino acids. For the CDR3, the DNA is TGTGCCAGCAACCCCCGGCCCGGGATGAACACTGAAGCTTTCTTT. Translation: CASNPRPGMNTEAFF.